Listed here are 6 T cell receptor beta chains from one sample, sequenced in a study of blood T cell repertoires in COVID-19. Measured with immunoSEQ multiplex PCR; TCRdb has only the in-frame clones, and not every one. The sample contains around 290,000 clones, 80% to 95% of which appear only once. Sequences were obtained from PBMCs or T cells enriched from blood (not recorded which). The receptor source for this set is a young woman who had recovered from COVID-19.

This chain links TRBV7-9 with TRBJ2-1; TRBD1 aligns across 9 bases. Germline trimming cut 1 base from V and 4 bases from J; bases unmatched to any gene: 8. The CDR3 totals 17 residues. CDR1 is SEHNR and CDR2 is FQNEAQ in the germline V gene (reference sequence). CDR3 amino acids: CASSLEGGTGRYNEQFF. CDR3 DNA: TGTGCCAGCAGCTTAGAAGGGGGGACAGGGCGTTACAATGAGCAGTTCTTC.

The chain recombines TRBV10-1 with TRBJ2-3; perhaps TRBD2 as D (5 bases). CDR3 length: 14 amino acids. Germline values: CDR1 WNHNN, CDR2 SYGVQD (reference sequence). Trimming shortened V by 6 bases and J by 0 bases, and 10 bases separated the two germline ends. CDR3 in amino acids: CASSRTGSTDTQYF. CDR3 DNA: TGCGCCAGCAGCCGGACGGGGAGCACAGATACGCAGTATTTT.

The V call is TRBV25-1, the J call TRBJ1-2; TRBD1 might be the D (6 bases). Trimming stripped 6 bases from V and 3 bases from J, with 14 bases between. Germline lookup yields CDR1 MGHDK and CDR2 SYGVNS. The CDR3 loop spans 14 amino acids. The CDR3 reads CASRTTGVDYGYTF. In nucleotides, the CDR3 is TGTGCCAGCAGGACGACAGGAGTTGACTATGGCTACACCTTC.

The V call is TRBV29-1, the J call TRBJ2-2; no definite D call. Trimming removed 4 bases at V and 0 bases at J, with 6 bases between. The CDR3 is 13 amino acids. Germline loops: CDR1 SQVTM, CDR2 ANQGSEA. As DNA, the CDR3 is TGCAGCGTTGCCAGAACGAACACCGGGGAGCTGTTTTTT. Translated, it gives CSVARTNTGELFF.

The rearrangement uses TRBV9 and TRBJ1-6; a possible D gene is TRBD1 (5 bases). V lost 0 bases, J lost 9 bases, and 10 bases lay in between. This CDR3 has 14 residues. The germline gives CDR1 SGDLS, CDR2 YYNGEE. The CDR3 coding sequence is TGTGCCAGCAGCGTAGAAGGGCAGGGTTCACCCCTCCACTTT. This sequence encodes CASSVEGQGSPLHF.

Written as DNA, the CDR3 is TGTGCCAGCAGTTACTCGACAGATAGCAATCAGCCCCAGCATTTT. Translating gives CASSYSTDSNQPQHF. This chain links TRBV6-6 with TRBJ1-5, with TRBD1 as a possible D gene (5 bases). This CDR3 comprises 15 residues. V shed 0 bases and J shed 0 bases, with 6 bases lying between them. The germline V gene has CDR1 MNHNY and CDR2 SVGAGI (reference sequence).